Listed below are T cell receptor beta chains from one sample, sequenced in a study of post-analysis software for immune sequencing data. MiXCR, applied by TCRdb to the PCR reads, yields one record per CDR3 protein. The sample has 500,000 to 600,000 distinct CDR3 sequences; roughly 47% are singletons. The sequenced sample was blood. These receptors were collected from a girl under 18 with multiple sclerosis. Each CDR3 is given with its conserved first and last residue. D genes are given only for firm matches. Rows give clone size only sometimes, using once, few, many, or a class for an expanded clone.

J: TRBJ1-5
D: TRBD1
V: TRBV6-2/TRBV6-3
size: NA
CDR3: CASRQTRTGPDQPQHF
DNA: TGTGCCAGCAGACAGACCCGGACAGGGCCCGATCAGCCCCAGCATTTT

J: TRBJ2-5
D: NA
V: TRBV5-6
size: NA
CDR3: CASSLAGGEETQYF
DNA: TGTGCCAGCAGCTTGGCGGGTGGGGAAGAGACCCAGTACTTC

J: TRBJ1-5
D: NA
V: TRBV20-1
size: few
CDR3: CSASSARDHYSNQPQHF
DNA: TGCAGTGCTAGTTCTGCCAGGGATCATTATAGCAATCAGCCCCAGCATTTT

J: TRBJ2-3
D: NA
V: TRBV20-1
size: few
CDR3: CSARVGATADTQYF
DNA: TGCAGTGCTAGAGTGGGAGCCACGGCAGATACGCAGTATTTT

J: TRBJ1-5
D: TRBD1
V: TRBV6-1
size: NA
CDR3: CASSPSTRFRGNQPQHF
DNA: TGTGCCAGCAGTCCATCGACGCGGTTCAGGGGGAATCAGCCCCAGCATTTT

J: TRBJ1-2
D: TRBD1
V: TRBV29-1
size: NA
CDR3: CSVRQGATDGYTF
DNA: TGCAGCGTCAGACAGGGGGCAACGGATGGCTACACCTTC

J: TRBJ1-5
D: NA
V: TRBV7-6
size: NA
CDR3: CASSSNPGRNQPQHF
DNA: TGTGCCAGCAGCTCGAACCCGGGTAGGAATCAGCCCCAGCATTTT

J: TRBJ1-2
D: NA
V: TRBV5-6
size: NA
CDR3: CASSFEGRGGYTF
DNA: TGTGCCAGCAGCTTTGAGGGGCGTGGAGGCTACACCTTC

J: TRBJ2-7
D: TRBD1
V: TRBV25-1
size: NA
CDR3: CASSQARDRPYEQYF
DNA: TGTGCCAGCAGTCAGGCACGGGACAGGCCTTACGAGCAGTACTTC

J: TRBJ2-3
D: NA
V: TRBV5-1
size: few
CDR3: CASSLSLKGDTQYF
DNA: TGCGCCAGCAGCTTGTCGCTGAAAGGAGATACGCAGTATTTT

J: TRBJ2-5
D: TRBD2
V: TRBV24-1
size: few
CDR3: CATSDTSGGLQETQYF
DNA: TGTGCCACCAGTGATACTAGCGGGGGGCTCCAAGAGACCCAGTACTTC

J: TRBJ2-3
D: NA
V: TRBV12-3/TRBV12-4
size: NA
CDR3: CASSFGSLSTDTQYF
DNA: TGTGCCAGCAGTTTCGGCAGCCTGAGCACAGATACGCAGTATTTT

J: TRBJ2-7
D: NA
V: TRBV29-1
size: NA
CDR3: CSVETPGDGASYEQYF
DNA: TGCAGCGTTGAAACCCCAGGAGACGGGGCATCCTACGAGCAGTACTTC

J: TRBJ2-1
D: NA
V: TRBV7-7
size: NA
CDR3: CASSLSGAGNNEQFF
DNA: TGTGCTAGCAGCTTATCCGGCGCAGGGAACAATGAGCAGTTCTTC

J: TRBJ1-5
D: TRBD1
V: TRBV10-3
size: few
CDR3: CAISDPGTGLNSNQPQHF
DNA: TGTGCCATCAGTGACCCCGGGACAGGTCTTAATAGCAATCAGCCCCAGCATTTT

J: TRBJ2-1
D: TRBD2
V: TRBV3-1
size: NA
CDR3: CASSQDPALAGNNEQFF
DNA: TGTGCCAGCAGCCAAGATCCGGCGCTAGCGGGGAACAATGAGCAGTTCTTC

J: TRBJ2-3
D: NA
V: TRBV5-1
size: NA
CDR3: CASSLERIFTDTQYF
DNA: TGCGCCAGCAGCTTAGAGCGCATCTTCACAGATACGCAGTATTTT

J: TRBJ1-5
D: NA
V: TRBV7-2
size: NA
CDR3: CASSLAVGGAQPQHF
DNA: TGTGCCAGCAGCTTAGCGGTGGGGGGGGCTCAGCCCCAGCATTTT

J: TRBJ2-1
D: NA
V: TRBV6-6
size: few
CDR3: CASSYSGEQFF
DNA: TGTGCCAGCAGTTACTCTGGTGAGCAGTTCTTC

J: TRBJ1-1
D: NA
V: TRBV7-2
size: NA
CDR3: CASSLTMGEAFF
DNA: TGTGCCAGCAGCTTAACAATGGGTGAAGCTTTCTTT

J: TRBJ2-7
D: NA
V: TRBV4-1
size: NA
CDR3: CASSQEHRPSYEQYF
DNA: TGCGCCAGCAGCCAAGAGCACAGGCCGTCCTACGAGCAGTACTTC

J: TRBJ2-1
D: TRBD2
V: TRBV5-1
size: NA
CDR3: CASSARGGSNNEQFF
DNA: TGCGCCAGCAGCGCTCGGGGGGGCTCGAACAATGAGCAGTTCTTC

J: TRBJ1-2
D: TRBD1
V: TRBV12-3/TRBV12-4
size: NA
CDR3: CASTDRGQPPYYGYTF
DNA: TGTGCCAGCACCGACAGGGGACAGCCCCCTTACTATGGCTACACCTTC

J: TRBJ1-5
D: NA
V: TRBV12-3/TRBV12-4
size: NA
CDR3: CASSLGPGPQHF
DNA: TGTGCCAGCAGTTTGGGACCGGGACCCCAGCATTTT

J: TRBJ1-1
D: NA
V: TRBV7-9
size: NA
CDR3: CASSRTGGDTEAFF
DNA: TGTGCTAGCAGCCGAACAGGAGGGGACACTGAAGCTTTCTTT

J: TRBJ1-1
D: NA
V: TRBV20-1
size: NA
CDR3: CSARAPRGMNTEAFF
DNA: TGCAGTGCTAGAGCCCCGCGGGGGATGAACACTGAAGCTTTCTTT

J: TRBJ2-1
D: TRBD2
V: TRBV5-1
size: few
CDR3: CASSPGLAGGSLYEQFF
DNA: TGCGCCAGCAGCCCGGGACTAGCGGGAGGCTCGCTCTACGAGCAGTTCTTC

J: TRBJ2-3
D: NA
V: TRBV11-2
size: NA
CDR3: CASSPWGNTDTQYF
DNA: TGTGCCAGCAGCCCTTGGGGGAACACAGATACGCAGTATTTT

J: TRBJ1-2
D: NA
V: TRBV5-1
size: NA
CDR3: CASSLAAMRSPNYGYTF
DNA: TGCGCCAGCAGCTTGGCCGCGATGAGGTCCCCTAACTATGGCTACACCTTC

J: TRBJ1-4
D: NA
V: TRBV7-9
size: NA
CDR3: CASSLLGGEKLFF
DNA: TGTGCCAGCAGCTTACTAGGGGGAGAAAAACTGTTTTTT

J: TRBJ2-1
D: NA
V: TRBV7-3
size: few
CDR3: CASSPWGGAGSYNEQFF
DNA: TGTGCCAGCAGCCCGTGGGGGGGGGCCGGCTCCTACAATGAGCAGTTCTTC

J: TRBJ2-7
D: TRBD1
V: TRBV10-3
size: once
CDR3: CAISGRQGNYEQYF
DNA: TGTGCCATCAGTGGCCGACAGGGGAACTACGAGCAGTACTTC

J: TRBJ2-5
D: TRBD2
V: TRBV9
size: NA
CDR3: CASSVVSLAGCQETQYF
DNA: TGTGCCAGCAGCGTAGTCTCACTAGCGGGGTGTCAAGAGACCCAGTACTTC

J: TRBJ2-3
D: TRBD1
V: TRBV12-3/TRBV12-4
size: NA
CDR3: CASSLVQGAVDTQYF
DNA: TGTGCCAGCAGTTTGGTTCAGGGGGCGGTGGATACGCAGTATTTT

J: TRBJ2-5
D: NA
V: TRBV4-2
size: NA
CDR3: CASSQGGTGNQETLYF
DNA: TGTGCCAGCAGCCAAGGAGGAACAGGGAACCAAGAGACCCTGTACTTC

J: TRBJ2-5
D: NA
V: TRBV4-1
size: few
CDR3: CASSQESGTAQETQYF
DNA: TGCGCCAGCAGCCAAGAATCCGGGACGGCACAAGAGACCCAGTACTTC

J: TRBJ2-3
D: NA
V: TRBV5-1
size: few
CDR3: CASSLDGGSWTDTQYF
DNA: TGCGCCAGCAGCTTGGATGGAGGCAGTTGGACAGATACGCAGTATTTT

J: TRBJ2-7
D: NA
V: TRBV24-1
size: NA
CDR3: CATSDRSGGYEQYF
DNA: TGTGCCACCAGTGATCGCTCCGGGGGCTACGAGCAGTACTTC

J: TRBJ1-2
D: TRBD1
V: TRBV5-1
size: NA
CDR3: CASSLNDRGSYTF
DNA: TGCGCCAGCAGCTTGAACGACAGGGGTAGCTACACCTTC

J: TRBJ1-4
D: TRBD1
V: TRBV7-9
size: few
CDR3: CASSHGTVHEKLFF
DNA: TGTGCCAGCAGCCACGGGACAGTCCATGAAAAACTGTTTTTT

J: TRBJ2-1
D: TRBD1
V: TRBV29-1
size: NA
CDR3: CSVVPQGGQVDEQFF
DNA: TGCAGCGTCGTTCCACAGGGCGGACAGGTCGATGAGCAGTTCTTC

J: TRBJ1-5
D: TRBD1
V: TRBV24-1
size: few
CDR3: CATSAGTGGYQPQHF
DNA: TGTGCCACCAGCGCCGGGACAGGGGGCTATCAGCCCCAGCATTTT

J: TRBJ2-1
D: TRBD2
V: TRBV6-6
size: NA
CDR3: CASSYFGLADSYNEQFF
DNA: TGTGCCAGCAGTTACTTCGGACTAGCGGATTCCTACAATGAGCAGTTCTTC

J: TRBJ1-2
D: TRBD1
V: TRBV29-1
size: few
CDR3: CSVQRTGLNYGYTF
DNA: TGCAGCGTCCAAAGGACAGGGTTGAACTATGGCTACACCTTC

J: TRBJ2-1
D: TRBD2
V: TRBV10-3
size: NA
CDR3: CAISEGSSGSINEQFF
DNA: TGTGCCATCAGTGAGGGCTCTAGCGGGAGTATCAATGAGCAGTTCTTC

J: TRBJ2-5
D: NA
V: TRBV25-1
size: few
CDR3: CASSESATQYF
DNA: TGTGCCAGCAGTGAATCAGCGACCCAGTACTTC

J: TRBJ2-1
D: TRBD1
V: TRBV5-6
size: NA
CDR3: CASSWDRANNEQFF
DNA: TGTGCCAGCAGCTGGGACAGGGCTAACAATGAGCAGTTCTTC

J: TRBJ2-1
D: TRBD2
V: TRBV5-5
size: few
CDR3: CASMGLANSSYNEQFF
DNA: TGTGCCAGCATGGGACTAGCGAACAGCTCCTACAATGAGCAGTTCTTC

J: TRBJ2-1
D: TRBD2
V: TRBV7-8
size: NA
CDR3: CASSTPTSGMKSEQFF
DNA: TGTGCCAGCAGCACACCGACTAGCGGGATGAAGAGTGAGCAGTTCTTC

J: TRBJ2-3
D: NA
V: TRBV12-3/TRBV12-4
size: NA
CDR3: CASIRLSDTQYF
DNA: TGTGCCAGCATCAGACTTTCAGATACGCAGTATTTT

J: TRBJ2-3
D: NA
V: TRBV4-2
size: NA
CDR3: CASSLAGFADTQYF
DNA: TGTGCCAGCAGTCTAGCTGGGTTCGCAGATACGCAGTATTTT

J: TRBJ1-1
D: NA
V: TRBV6-4
size: NA
CDR3: CASKKGEGTEAFF
DNA: TGTGCCAGCAAGAAGGGGGAGGGCACTGAAGCTTTCTTT

J: TRBJ2-6
D: TRBD1
V: TRBV11-2
size: NA
CDR3: CASSSYLTGAQGSGANVLTF
DNA: TGTGCCAGCAGCTCATACTTGACAGGGGCCCAAGGTTCTGGGGCCAACGTCCTGACTTTC

J: TRBJ1-1
D: NA
V: TRBV29-1
size: NA
CDR3: CSAERVNTEAFF
DNA: TGCAGCGCAGAACGGGTAAACACTGAAGCTTTCTTT

J: TRBJ1-1
D: NA
V: TRBV7-2
size: NA
CDR3: CASSLPARTEAFF
DNA: TGTGCCAGCAGCCTGCCGGCTAGGACTGAAGCTTTCTTT

J: TRBJ2-1
D: TRBD2
V: TRBV4-2
size: few
CDR3: CASSQDPGTINNEQFF
DNA: TGTGCCAGCAGCCAAGATCCCGGGACTATCAACAATGAGCAGTTCTTC

J: TRBJ2-5
D: NA
V: TRBV5-1
size: NA
CDR3: CASSLVDLGETQYF
DNA: TGCGCCAGCAGCTTGGTCGACCTAGGCGAGACCCAGTACTTC